The sequence of this TCR beta chain was determined in a study of CD8 T cells in ankylosing spondylitis. The germline V gene encodes CDR1 MNHNS and CDR2 SASEGT. This CDR3 spans 14 amino acids. The V end was cut by 2 bases, the J end by 7 bases, with 12 bases between. General study findings and limits: As reported, disease-linked clones showed significant enrichment in matched ankylosing spondylitis synovial fluid. The study identified a TCR beta motif of under 10 highly homologous variants that appeared characteristic of ankylosing spondylitis blood. Researchers report that disease-linked clones proved CD8+ and relatively rare in peripheral blood.

This clonotype was observed many times. Its antigen is not identified. The authors made TCR beta libraries by quantitative 5'-RACE with molecular barcodes. TCRdb fed the 5' RACE reads into MiXCR, producing one record per CDR3 protein. Among 150,000 to 200,000 distinct CDR3 sequences listed, 18% were seen once. This TCR came from a male donor under 35 with ankylosing spondylitis or in good health (not recorded which). V is TRBV6-1 and J is TRBJ1-5; tentative D call: TRBD1 (6 bases). Specimen: blood, either unsorted or a sorted T cell fraction (not recorded which). The CDR3 reads CASSESGARQPQHF. Here the CDR3 DNA reads TGTGCCAGCAGTGAATCAGGGGCCAGACAGCCCCAGCATTTT.